The entry below describes one TCR beta chain. The antigen is not known. Sequencing used immunoSEQ multiplex PCR; TCRdb keeps in-frame clones, though not all of them. The table records 120,000 or so clones, around 86% of them present only once. Mismatch repair deficiency was confirmed in all patients, by PCR or immunohistochemistry. TCR sequencing covered a few patients who responded to pembrolizumab. V gave up 2 bases and J gave up 1 base, with 10 bases separating them. The CDR3 has 15 amino acids. CDR1 and CDR2 from the germline V gene are SGHTA and FQGNSA. The data stem from a study of PD-1 blockade in mismatch repair-deficient tumors. Overall study findings and caveats: Tumor-resident clones, often absent from pretreatment blood, expanded after pembrolizumab and then contracted.

The chain combines TRBV7-2 with TRBJ2-3; TRBD2 might be the D (5 bases). The sequence was obtained from an adult with mismatch repair-deficient cancer. The sequencing used peripheral blood, collected 44 weeks after starting pembrolizumab. DNA of the CDR3: TGTGCCAGCAGCTTACGTGAGGGCCGCACAGATACGCAGTATTTT. Amino acid sequence: CASSLREGRTDTQYF.